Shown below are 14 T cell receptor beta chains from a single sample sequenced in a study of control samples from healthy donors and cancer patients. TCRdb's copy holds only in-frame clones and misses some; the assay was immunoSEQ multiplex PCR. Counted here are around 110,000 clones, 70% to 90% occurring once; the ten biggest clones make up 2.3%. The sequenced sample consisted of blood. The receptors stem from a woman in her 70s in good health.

The CDR3 nucleotides are TGTGCCAGCAGCTTTGGAACCGTAGGTTACACCGGGGAGCTGTTTTTT. It is translated as CASSFGTVGYTGELFF. The V gene is TRBV5-6, the J gene TRBJ2-2; D ambiguous. The CDR3 sequence is 16 residues long. CDR1 is SGHDT and CDR2 is YYEEEE in the germline V gene. Deletions cut 2 bases from V and 3 bases from J, with 14 bases between.

The CDR3 region has the DNA TGTGCCACCAGTGAGCCCCGGGACAACCAAGAGACCCAGTACTTC. Protein: CATSEPRDNQETQYF. This chain links TRBV24-1 with TRBJ2-5; D perhaps matches TRBD1 (6 bases). CDR1 is KGHDR, CDR2 SFDVKD, per germline. V dropped 4 bases and J dropped 0 bases, with 11 bases sitting between them. The CDR3 covers 15 residues.

This CDR3 reads CSVPWDSTDTQYF. In DNA form, the CDR3 reads TGCAGCGTCCCCTGGGACAGCACAGATACGCAGTATTTT. The rearrangement links TRBV29-1 to TRBJ2-3, with D perhaps assigned TRBD1 or TRBD2 (5 bases each). The germline V and J ends were trimmed by 6 bases and 0 bases, with 10 bases remaining between them. There are 13 residues in the CDR3. CDR1 is SQVTM and CDR2 is ANQGSEA in the germline V gene.

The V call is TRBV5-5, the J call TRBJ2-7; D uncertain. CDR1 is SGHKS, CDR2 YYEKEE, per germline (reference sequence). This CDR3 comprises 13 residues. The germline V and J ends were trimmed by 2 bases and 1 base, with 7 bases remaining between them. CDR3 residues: CASSFGRSYEQYF. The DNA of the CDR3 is TGTGCCAGCAGCTTCGGCAGGTCCTACGAGCAGTACTTC.

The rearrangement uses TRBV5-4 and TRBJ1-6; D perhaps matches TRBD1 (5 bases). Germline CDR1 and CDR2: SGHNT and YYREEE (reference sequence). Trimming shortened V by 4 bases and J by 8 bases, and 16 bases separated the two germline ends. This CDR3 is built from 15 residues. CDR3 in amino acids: CASSPGGGVDSPLHF. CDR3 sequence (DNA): TGTGCCAGCAGCCCGGGTGGGGGTGTGGATTCACCCCTCCACTTT.

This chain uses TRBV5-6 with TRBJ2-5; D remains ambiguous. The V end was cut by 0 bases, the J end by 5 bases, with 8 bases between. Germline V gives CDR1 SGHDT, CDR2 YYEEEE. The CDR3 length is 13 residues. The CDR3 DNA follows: TGTGCCAGCAGCTTGGTATCGGCGGAGACCCAGTACTTC. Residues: CASSLVSAETQYF.

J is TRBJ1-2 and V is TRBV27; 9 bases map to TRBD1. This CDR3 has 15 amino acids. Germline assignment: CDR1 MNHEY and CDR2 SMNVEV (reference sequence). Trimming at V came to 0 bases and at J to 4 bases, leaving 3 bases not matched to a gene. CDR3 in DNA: TGTGCCAGCAGTTTATCTGACAGGGGGGTCTATGGCTACACCTTC. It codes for CASSLSDRGVYGYTF.

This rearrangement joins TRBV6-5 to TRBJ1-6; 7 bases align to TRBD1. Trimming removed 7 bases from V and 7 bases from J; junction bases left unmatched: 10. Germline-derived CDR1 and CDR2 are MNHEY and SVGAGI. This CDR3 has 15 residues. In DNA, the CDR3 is TGTGCCAGCACTCCAGTACAGGGGAAAAATTCACCCCTCCACTTT. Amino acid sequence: CASTPVQGKNSPLHF.

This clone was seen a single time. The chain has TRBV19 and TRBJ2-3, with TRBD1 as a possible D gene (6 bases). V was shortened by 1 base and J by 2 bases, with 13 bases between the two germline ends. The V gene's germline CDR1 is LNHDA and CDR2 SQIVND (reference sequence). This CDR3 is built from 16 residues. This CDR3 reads CASSIGPQGNTDTQYF. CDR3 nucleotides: TGTGCCAGTAGTATAGGACCACAGGGAAACACAGATACGCAGTATTTT.

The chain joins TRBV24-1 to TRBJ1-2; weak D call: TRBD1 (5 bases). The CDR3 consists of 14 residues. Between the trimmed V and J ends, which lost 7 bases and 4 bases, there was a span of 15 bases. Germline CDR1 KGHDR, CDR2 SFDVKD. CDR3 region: CATSEGRAGYGYTF. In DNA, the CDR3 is TGTGCCACCAGCGAGGGCAGGGCGGGCTATGGCTACACCTTC.

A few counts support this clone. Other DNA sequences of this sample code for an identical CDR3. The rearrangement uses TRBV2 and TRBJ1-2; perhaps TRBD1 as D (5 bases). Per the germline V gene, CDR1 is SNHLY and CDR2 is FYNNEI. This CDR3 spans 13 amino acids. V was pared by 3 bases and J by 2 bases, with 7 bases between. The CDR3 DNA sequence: TGTGCCAGCAGTGACGAGGGGAACTATGGCTACACCTTC. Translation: CASSDEGNYGYTF.

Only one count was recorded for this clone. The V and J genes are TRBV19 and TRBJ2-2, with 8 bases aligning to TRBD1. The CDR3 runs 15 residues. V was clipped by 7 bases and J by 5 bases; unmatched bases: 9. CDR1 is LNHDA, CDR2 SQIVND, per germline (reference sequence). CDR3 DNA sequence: TGTGCCAGTATAGTGCAGGGGGCGGCGACCGGGGAGCTGTTTTTT. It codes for CASIVQGAATGELFF.

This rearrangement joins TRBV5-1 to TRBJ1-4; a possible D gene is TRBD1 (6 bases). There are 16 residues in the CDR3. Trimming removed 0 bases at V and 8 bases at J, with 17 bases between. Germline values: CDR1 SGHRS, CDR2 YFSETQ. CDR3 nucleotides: TGCGCCAGCAGCTTGGCCGGGCTGGGGGCTGGGGAAAAACTGTTTTTT. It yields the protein CASSLAGLGAGEKLFF.

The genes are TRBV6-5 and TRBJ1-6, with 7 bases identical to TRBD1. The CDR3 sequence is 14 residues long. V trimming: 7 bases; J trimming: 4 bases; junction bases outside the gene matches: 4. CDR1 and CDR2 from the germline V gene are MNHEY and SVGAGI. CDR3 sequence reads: CASKDRNYNSPLHF. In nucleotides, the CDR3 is TGTGCCAGCAAGGACAGGAATTATAATTCACCCCTCCACTTT.